This TCR delta chain came from a study of DNA immune sequencing with unique molecular identifiers. Study as a whole: γδ T cells were magnetically enriched from buffy coats; genomic DNA was sequenced.

All 8 TRDV and 4 TRDJ genes were targeted in 32-plex amplification of genomic DNA. Adapter PCR followed around 3 barcoding PCR cycles that attached a 12-nucleotide UMI. TCRdb reran clone calling via CATT on the multiplex PCR reads. The data show approximately 800 delta-chain clones, roughly 3.2% seen once. By proportion, this clone is large. Other nucleotide sequences in the sample specify the same CDR3. Looked up from germline, CDR1 is GEAIGNYY and CDR2 is EKD. The CDR3 is made up of 20 amino acids. V dropped 2 bases and J dropped 1; count of bases not matched to a gene: 15. The rearrangement uses TRDV2 and TRDJ1, with 13 bases aligning to TRDD3. The sequencing sample was made of gamma-delta T cells from PBMCs. The sequence was collected from a human donor in good health. The CDR3 protein is CACDKVGFQLGDTRTDKLIF. As DNA, the CDR3 is TGTGCCTGTGACAAGGTGGGCTTTCAACTGGGGGATACGCGCACCGATAAACTCATCTTT.